This T cell receptor beta chain emerged from a study of blood T cell repertoires in COVID-19. About the study: Samples of COVID-19 (acute and convalescent) were obtained from the United States, Italy and Spain. T cells, B-cell-depleted T cells, or PBMCs supplied cDNA or gDNA.

In the authors' methods: Amplification with reference gene primers provided the estimates of nucleated cell counts. Assay used: immunoSEQ multiplex PCR; TCRdb lists only in-frame clones, some missing. V and J calls and clone size are copied from that table; D and trimming were computed from the DNA. The table shows 200,000 to 300,000 clones, with 80% to 90% occurring only once. V dropped 3 bases and J dropped 8; count of bases not matched to a gene: 4. CDR1 is ENHRY and CDR2 is SYGVKD in the germline V gene. The CDR3 runs to 13 residues. Sequenced: peripheral blood. The chain couples TRBV10-3 to TRBJ1-1, with 9 bases identical to TRBD1. The origin of this receptor is an older woman with acute or convalescent COVID-19. CDR3 sequence: CAISDPGQGEAFF. The CDR3 DNA reads as TGTGCCATCAGTGACCCGGGACAGGGAGAAGCTTTCTTT.